What follows are 9 T cell receptor beta chains derived from one specimen sequenced in a study of TIL therapy for anti-PD-1-resistant metastatic lung cancer. Sequencing used immunoSEQ v3. Profiled with immunoSEQ multiplex PCR; TCRdb holds only in-frame clones, not every one. This sample has around 55,000 clones, with 75% to 85% found just once. Time point noted: pre-treatment sample, taken before nivolumab and TIL therapy. Sequenced here: blood, sampled at baseline. The receptors come from a person aged 25 to 79 with non-small cell lung cancer.

V gene TRBV9 combines with J gene TRBJ2-5; TRBD2 agrees at 7 bases. Germline CDR1 SGDLS, CDR2 YYNGEE. The CDR3 extends over 13 amino acids. V shed 4 bases, J shed 2 bases, and the junction held 2 bases outside the gene matches. The CDR3: CASSMGLQETQYF. The CDR3 DNA sequence: TGTGCCAGCAGCATGGGACTACAAGAGACCCAGTACTTC.

This clone occurred once. This chain connects TRBV28 to TRBJ1-1; the D is unclear. Trimming took 6 bases from V and 8 from J, leaving 10 bases between them. CDR3 length equals 11 residues. The germline gives CDR1 MDHEN, CDR2 SYDVKM. The CDR3 DNA reads TGTGCCAGCAGCCTCGGTTGGGAAGCTTTCTTT. This codes for CASSLGWEAFF. The full variable domain, completed using reference TRBV28 and TRBJ1-1, is DVKVTQSSRYLVKRTGEKVFLECVQDMDHENMFWYRQDPGLGLRLIYFSYDVKMKEKGDIPEGYSVSREKKERFSLILESASTNQTSMYLCASSLGWEAFFGQGTRLTVV.

The chain is built from TRBV6-5 and TRBJ2-7; the D gene is possibly TRBD1 (5 bases). The CDR3 totals 14 residues. CDR1 and CDR2 (germline): MNHEY, SVGAGI. Trimming removed 8 bases from V and 3 bases from J, with 17 bases in between. CDR3 region: CASGIGAQYYEQYF. The DNA of the CDR3 is TGTGCCAGCGGAATTGGGGCCCAATACTACGAGCAGTACTTC.

This clone was seen a single time. V is TRBV2 and J is TRBJ2-4; D ambiguous. Per germline, CDR1 SNHLY and CDR2 FYNNEI. Trimming left V 0 bases short and J 8 bases short, with 11 bases between. This CDR3 has 14 residues. CDR3: CASSEALQQDIQYF. CDR3 sequence (DNA): TGTGCCAGCAGTGAAGCGCTTCAGCAGGACATTCAGTACTTC. The full variable domain, completed using reference TRBV2 and TRBJ2-4, is EPEVTQTPSHQVTQMGQEVILRCVPISNHLYFYWYRQILGQKVEFLVSFYNNEISEKSEIFDDQFSVERPDGSNFTLKIRSTKLEDSAMYFCASSEALQQDIQYFGAGTRLSVL.

This chain links TRBV4-1 with TRBJ2-7; 7 bases match TRBD2. Germline loops: CDR1 MGHRA, CDR2 YSYEKL. This CDR3 has 15 residues. J gave up 3 bases and V 1 base, and 6 bases lay outside the gene matches. The chain's CDR3 is CASSQVYPGGYEQYF. CDR3 nucleotide sequence: TGCGCCAGCAGCCAAGTTTATCCGGGGGGCTACGAGCAGTACTTC.

For the CDR3, the DNA is TGTGCCAGCAGCTTAGGGTACAATGAGCAGTTCTTC. Translating gives CASSLGYNEQFF. This sequence joins TRBV7-9 and TRBJ2-1; D unclear. With 1 base removed from V and 4 bases from J, the gap between germline ends came to 2 bases. Germline CDR1 reads SEHNR; CDR2 reads FQNEAQ (reference sequence). The CDR3 consists of 12 residues.

The V gene is TRBV5-6, the J gene TRBJ1-2; 9 positions agree with TRBD1. There are 14 residues in the CDR3. V was clipped by 4 bases and J by 5 bases; unmatched bases: 6. Germline V lookup: CDR1 SGHDT, CDR2 YYEEEE. In nucleotides, the CDR3 is TGTGCCAGCAGCACAGGGGGCGCGAAGTATGGCTACACCTTC. It translates to CASSTGGAKYGYTF.

The chain is built from TRBV5-6 and TRBJ1-2; the match to TRBD1 covers 7 bases. Germline CDR1 SGHDT, CDR2 YYEEEE. V gave up 0 bases and J gave up 2 bases; unmatched junction bases: 7. This CDR3 comprises 16 residues. The CDR3 reads CASSLVGTDENYGYTF. The CDR3 nucleotides read TGTGCCAGCAGCTTGGTAGGGACAGATGAAAACTATGGCTACACCTTC. Full variable domain (missing parts from reference TRBV5-6 and TRBJ1-2): DAGVTQSPTHLIKTRGQQVTLRCSPKSGHDTVSWYQQALGQGPQFIFQYYEEEERQRGNFPDRFSGHQFPNYSSELNVNALLLGDSALYLCASSLVGTDENYGYTFGSGTRLTVV.

This chain joins TRBV6-5 and TRBJ1-5; tentative D call: TRBD1 (5 bases). The germline V gene encodes CDR1 MNHEY and CDR2 SVGAGI. V was shortened by 11 bases and J by 0 bases, with 14 bases between the two germline ends. CDR3 size: 14 residues. CDR3 region: CAGAGGYSNQPQHF. The CDR3 DNA is TGTGCCGGGGCGGGGGGGTATAGCAATCAGCCCCAGCATTTT.